This T cell receptor (beta chain) was recorded in a study of T-cell memory formation after mild COVID-19. TCRdb itself ran the 5' RACE reads through MiXCR, one entry per CDR3 protein. The sample records some 320,000 distinct CDR3 sequences, around an eighth being singletons. The V end was cut by 5 bases, the J end by 5 bases, with 15 bases between. The V gene's germline CDR1 is SGHTA and CDR2 FQGTGA. CDR3 length: 15 residues. The material sequenced was PBMCs or a T cell subset sorted from them (not recorded which). The chain carries TRBV7-3 and TRBJ2-2; possibly TRBD2 for D (5 bases). The receptor was isolated from a man aged 18-30 years who had mild COVID-19 (a few samples of this study predate the infection). Cell type and time point are not known. CDR3 nucleotide sequence: TGTGCCAGCAGCGCAGCCGGGGTAGATACCGGGGAGCTGTTTTTT. This sequence encodes CASSAAGVDTGELFF.